The subject of this entry is one T cell receptor (beta chain). This sample stems from a study of shared clonotypes between healthy human individuals. This table comes from immunoSEQ multiplex PCR, and its TCRdb copy is limited to in-frame clones, with some not included. Of 1,500,000 or so clones listed, around 97% are singletons. V gave up 6 bases and J gave up 5 bases; unmatched junction bases: 0. CDR1 MNHEY and CDR2 SVGAGI come from the germline V gene. The CDR3 is 12 residues long. The rearrangement uses TRBV6-5 and TRBJ1-4; TRBD1 aligns across 7 bases. This TCR was sampled from a man aged 25-45 years in good health. Material: naive CD4+ T cells sorted from blood. The subset: CD45RA+ positively selected. CDR3 DNA: TGTGCCAGCAGGACAGGGAATGAAAAACTGTTTTTT. This gives the protein CASRTGNEKLFF.